The 18 T cell receptor beta chains below were found in one sample sequenced in a study of CD8 T cells in ankylosing spondylitis. Study-wide results and caveats: Seemingly characteristic of ankylosing spondylitis blood was a TCR beta motif consisting of under 10 highly homologous variants.

TCRdb reprocessed the 5' RACE reads with MiXCR, giving one entry per CDR3 protein. Among about 330,000 distinct CDR3 sequences listed, approximately 8.2% were seen once. For these TCRs, the target antigens are not known. The sample taken for sequencing was blood, either unsorted or a sorted T cell fraction (not recorded which). The source is a male donor with ankylosing spondylitis.

The DNA for the CDR3 is TGCAGTGCTTTGACTAGCGGGACGTACGGCGAGCAGTACTTC. Its protein product is CSALTSGTYGEQYF. The V call is TRBV20-1, the J call TRBJ2-7; 11 bases line up with TRBD2. The CDR3 covers 14 residues. The V gene's germline CDR1 is DFQATT and CDR2 SNEGSKA (reference sequence). Germline trimming cut 5 bases from V and 6 bases from J; bases unmatched to any gene: 9.

The genes are TRBV5-1 and TRBJ1-4, with D hard to call. In germline, CDR1 is SGHRS, CDR2 YFSETQ. Trimming shortened V by 0 bases and J by 7 bases, and 10 bases separated the two germline ends. CDR3 length equals 14 residues. For the CDR3, the DNA is TGCGCCAGCAGCTTGGAGGGTCCGGCTGAAAAACTGTTTTTT. Its protein is CASSLEGPAEKLFF.

Many counts were recorded for this clonotype. This sequence joins TRBV12-3 or TRBV12-4 and TRBJ2-5; possibly TRBD2 for D (5 bases). The CDR3 spans 15 residues. The V gene lost 3 bases and the J gene lost 5 bases, with 16 bases spanning the gap. The CDR3 nucleotides read TGTGCCAGCAGTTTGCGATCAGGAGGACGGGAGACCCAGTACTTC. Translation: CASSLRSGGRETQYF.

J is TRBJ1-5 and V is TRBV12-5, with a possible D match to TRBD1 (5 bases). There are 14 residues in the CDR3. Trimming removed 5 bases at V and 9 bases at J, with 17 bases between. CDR1 is LGHNT, CDR2 FRNRAP, per germline. CDR3: CASGLRPGAGPQHF. CDR3 bases: TGTGCTAGTGGTCTCAGACCCGGGGCGGGGCCCCAGCATTTT.

The sample holds a few counts of this clonotype. V usage is TRBV25-1 and J usage is TRBJ1-1, with 7 bases matching TRBD1. The V gene's germline CDR1 is MGHDK and CDR2 SYGVNS. The CDR3 spans 13 residues. With V trimmed by 4 bases and J by 3 bases, 2 bases remained unmatched. CDR3 sequence: CASSATGDTEAFF. The CDR3, as DNA: TGTGCCAGCAGTGCTACAGGGGACACTGAAGCTTTCTTT. The entire variable domain, with the rest obtained from reference TRBV25-1 and TRBJ1-1, is as follows: EADIYQTPRYLVIGTGKKITLECSQTMGHDKMYWYQQDPGMELHLIHYSYGVNSTEKGDLSSESTVSRIRTEHFPLTLESARPSHTSQYLCASSATGDTEAFFGQGTRLTVV.

The V and J genes are TRBV11-2 and TRBJ2-7; 8 bases are a match to TRBD1. Germline V gene sequence: CDR1 SGHAT, CDR2 FQNNGV. The ends lost 6 bases at V and 2 bases at J; junction bases unmatched: 9. This CDR3 comprises 15 residues. The CDR3 region is CASSSTAGGPYEQYF. The CDR3 coding sequence is TGTGCCAGCAGTTCAACCGCAGGGGGCCCCTACGAGCAGTACTTC.

This clonotype was detected many times. The chain links TRBV12-3 or TRBV12-4 to TRBJ1-3; no clear D. Trimming stripped 4 bases from V and 4 bases from J, with 14 bases between. This CDR3 has 15 residues. The CDR3 nucleotides read TGTGCCAGCAGTTCCGCGGTGGGCTTAGGAAACACCATATATTTT. As protein: CASSSAVGLGNTIYF.

The gene calls are TRBV4-3 and TRBJ2-4; 10 bases map to TRBD1. CDR1 is LGHNA, CDR2 YSLEER, per germline. The CDR3 runs 18 residues. The V gene end was trimmed by 0 bases and the J gene end by 0 bases; junction bases not matched to a gene: 5. CDR3 protein: CASSQDLDRGVAKNIQYF. In DNA form, the CDR3 reads TGCGCCAGCAGCCAAGACCTGGACAGGGGGGTAGCCAAAAACATTCAGTACTTC.

This clonotype turned up a few times. V gene TRBV4-1 combines with J gene TRBJ1-4; tentative D call: TRBD1 (5 bases). Trimming took 1 base from V and 7 from J, leaving 13 bases between them. This CDR3 spans 15 amino acids. Germline V gene data show CDR1 as MGHRA and CDR2 as YSYEKL. CDR3 protein: CASSQGPDNTEKLFF. CDR3 DNA: TGCGCCAGCAGCCAAGGGCCGGACAATACTGAAAAACTGTTTTTT.

This clonotype has ten or more counts. The chain joins TRBV29-1 to TRBJ2-2; 7 positions match TRBD2. The CDR3 runs to 13 residues. Germline CDR1 reads SQVTM; CDR2 reads ANQGSEA. J was trimmed by 7 bases and V by 4 bases; bases with no gene match: 6. CDR3 in amino acids: CSVAASGNGELFF. CDR3 coding DNA: TGCAGCGTTGCGGCTAGCGGTAACGGGGAGCTGTTTTTT.

The chain carries TRBV3-1 and TRBJ2-7; D is unclear. Germline V gene lookup returns CDR1 LGHDT and CDR2 YNNKEL (reference sequence). The CDR3 runs 14 residues. The germline V and J ends were trimmed by 0 bases and 2 bases, with 8 bases remaining between them. CDR3 coding DNA: TGTGCCAGCAGCCAAGAGTTAGCCGCCTACGAGCAGTACTTC. It codes for CASSQELAAYEQYF.

The chain combines TRBV7-8 with TRBJ1-5, with 8 bases fitting TRBD1. Germline values: CDR1 SGHVS, CDR2 FQNEAQ. The CDR3 is 13 amino acids. Trimming at V came to 5 bases and at J to 7 bases, leaving 4 bases not matched to a gene. The CDR3 DNA sequence: TGTGCCAGCAGCGCAGCAGGGGGCCAGCCCCAGCATTTT. Its protein product is CASSAAGGQPQHF. Full variable domain (remainder filled in from reference TRBV7-8 and TRBJ1-5): GAGVSQSPRYKVAKRGQDVALRCDPISGHVSLFWYQQALGQGPEFLTYFQNEAQLDKSGLPSDRFFAERPEGSVSTLKIQRTQQEDSAVYLCASSAAGGQPQHFGDGTRLSIL.

This clonotype was counted only a few times. The chain employs TRBV7-7 and TRBJ2-5; D unresolved. CDR1 is SSHAT and CDR2 is FNYEAQ in the germline V gene (reference sequence). The CDR3 length is 14 residues. The germline V and J ends were trimmed by 5 bases and 4 bases, with 14 bases remaining between them. CDR3 bases: TGTGCCAGCAGCCCCCCGGGTTCCACAGAGACCCAGTACTTC. It encodes CASSPPGSTETQYF.

Many counts were recorded for this clonotype. CDR3 in DNA: TGCGCCAGCAGCTTGCCCCTAGCGGGCGGTGAGCTGTTTTTT. Translated, it gives CASSLPLAGGELFF. The chain uses TRBV5-1 and TRBJ2-2; 8 nucleotides line up with TRBD2. V was clipped by 1 base and J by 11 bases; unmatched bases: 7. CDR1 is SGHRS, CDR2 YFSETQ, per germline. The CDR3 is 14 amino acids.

The V gene is TRBV5-1, the J gene TRBJ2-4; a weak D match, TRBD2 (7 bases). The CDR3 sequence is 15 residues long. From germline, CDR1 is SGHRS and CDR2 YFSETQ. Trimming removed 1 base from V and 6 bases from J, with 14 bases in between. Here the CDR3 DNA reads TGCGCCAGCAGCTTGTCGGGGGGCGACGGAAACATTCAGTACTTC. It specifies CASSLSGGDGNIQYF.

This clonotype occurred a few times. The rearrangement uses TRBV5-1 and TRBJ2-5, with TRBD2 matching over 9 bases. CDR1 and CDR2 (germline): SGHRS, YFSETQ. Germline trimming cut 5 bases from V and 5 bases from J; bases unmatched to any gene: 13. This CDR3 spans 16 amino acids. For the CDR3, the DNA is TGCGCCAGCAGTACAAACGTAGCGGGAGTGGGGGAGACCCAGTACTTC. Protein: CASSTNVAGVGETQYF.

This clonotype came up a few times. The chain links TRBV2 to TRBJ1-1; no clear D gene. The CDR3 loop spans 11 amino acids. The ends were cut back, 4 bases at V and 6 bases at J, with 6 bases in the middle. The V gene's germline CDR1 is SNHLY and CDR2 FYNNEI. This CDR3 is CASSARPEAFF. The CDR3 nucleotides read TGTGCCAGCAGTGCCCGACCTGAAGCTTTCTTT. The full variable domain, with the rest looked up from reference TRBV2 and TRBJ1-1, is EPEVTQTPSHQVTQMGQEVILRCVPISNHLYFYWYRQILGQKVEFLVSFYNNEISEKSEIFDDQFSVERPDGSNFTLKIRSTKLEDSAMYFCASSARPEAFFGQGTRLTVV.

This clonotype showed up just a few times. The chain uses TRBV12-5 and TRBJ2-1; D gene unclear. CDR1 LGHNT and CDR2 FRNRAP come from the germline V gene. The CDR3 sequence is 16 residues long. V was clipped by 1 base and J by 0 bases, with 10 bases between them. The chain's CDR3 is CASGLGELRSYNEQFF. As DNA, the CDR3 is TGTGCTAGTGGTTTGGGAGAGCTCCGCTCCTACAATGAGCAGTTCTTC.